One sample yielded the 6 T cell receptor beta chains listed below, sequenced in a study of cytomegalovirus exposure and HLA in healthy donors. Researchers ran the PCR with 60 Vbeta and 13 Jbeta primers. Method: immunoSEQ multiplex PCR; TCRdb's copy keeps in-frame clones and lacks some. The sample holds more than 200,000 clones, roughly 70% seen once. The sequencing input was PBMCs. The receptor set was obtained from a man aged 35-49 years in good health and CMV-seropositive.

The chain joins TRBV7-9 to TRBJ1-2, with D possibly matching TRBD1 (5 bases). In germline, CDR1 is SEHNR, CDR2 FQNEAQ (reference sequence). There are 12 residues in the CDR3. V gave up 3 bases and J gave up 4 bases, with 6 bases separating them. The CDR3 nucleotides read TGTGCCAGCAGCTTTGACAGCTATGGCTACACCTTC. It translates to CASSFDSYGYTF. Supplemented by reference TRBV7-9 and TRBJ1-2, the full variable domain reads DTGVSQNPRHKITKRGQNVTFRCDPISEHNRLYWYRQTLGQGPEFLTYFQNEAQLEKSRLLSDRFSAERPKGSFSTLEIQRTEQGDSAMYLCASSFDSYGYTFGSGTRLTVV.

J is TRBJ2-7 and V is TRBV4-1; D is perhaps TRBD2 (6 bases). V lost 0 bases to trimming and J lost 3 bases, with 15 bases between them. The CDR3 runs 16 residues. CDR1 and CDR2 (germline): MGHRA, YSYEKL. CDR3 amino acids: CASSQEAGAGFYEQYF. The CDR3 region has the DNA TGCGCCAGCAGCCAAGAAGCCGGGGCGGGGTTCTACGAGCAGTACTTC.

The sample holds a few counts of this clone. The gene calls are TRBV9 and TRBJ1-2, with 7 bases lining up with TRBD1. CDR1 is SGDLS and CDR2 is YYNGEE in the germline V gene. The junction had 12 bases not matched to a gene; V was cut back by 6 bases and J by 4 bases. CDR3 size: 15 residues. The CDR3 loop reads CASTLSSGGGYGYTF. The CDR3 DNA reads as TGTGCCAGCACCCTTTCCTCAGGGGGAGGCTATGGCTACACCTTC.

The chain carries TRBV6-5 and TRBJ2-5; D is unresolved. Trimming took off 9 bases at V and 5 bases at J, with 16 bases between the two ends. The germline V gene encodes CDR1 MNHEY and CDR2 SVGAGI. CDR3 size: 13 residues. Here the CDR3 DNA reads TGTGCCAGTTCCACACAGCCAGAGGAGACCCAGTACTTC. As protein: CASSTQPEETQYF.

This clone was seen only a few times. The junction departs from germline at one end; a sequencing error may be responsible. This chain uses TRBV19 with TRBJ2-5; D possibly corresponds to TRBD2 (5 bases). CDR1 is LNHDA and CDR2 is SQIVND in the germline V gene (reference sequence). The CDR3 has 13 residues. The CDR3 coding sequence is TGTGCCAGCAGCGGACTCCTCCGAGAGATCCAGTACTTC. This codes for CASSGLLREIQYF.

The rearrangement joins TRBV2 to TRBJ2-5, with D perhaps matching TRBD1 (5 bases). The CDR3 has 16 residues. Germline assignment: CDR1 SNHLY and CDR2 FYNNEI. The V and J ends lost 6 bases and 3 bases respectively, with 20 bases between them. In DNA form, the CDR3 reads TGTGCCAGCAGCTTTTCAGGGAAAGTTCTTGAAGAGACCCAGTACTTC. This sequence encodes CASSFSGKVLEETQYF.